This T cell receptor beta chain was sequenced for a study of shared clonotypes between healthy human individuals (TCRdb year 2020). Study-level background: The cohort included three men and a couple of women between 18 and 49 years of age. To estimate repertoire size and how much clonotypes are shared between individuals, the study performed deep sequencing of blood TCR repertoires from a few healthy adults. To increase sequencing depth and limit assay-specific biases, different laboratories used diverse techniques to prepare libraries and sequence TCR repertoires. Each donor's leukapheresis produced roughly between about 0.8 and 10 billion PBMCs. Per donor, three plates each were used for CD4 naive and CD4 memory, two for CD8 naive, and one for CD8 memory.

Using the deep immunoSEQ assay, TCR CDR3 regions were amplified from genomic DNA by multiplex PCR. Extracted genomic DNA from each cell subset was spread evenly across all wells of several immunoSEQ 96-well plates, with each plate serving as a replicate. For sorted subsets, about 0.2 ug genomic DNA, equal to about 30,000 T cell genomes, was loaded into each replicate PCR. The purified libraries were quantified using a Qubit 3.0 fluorometer, sized with a Bioanalyzer 2100, and then quantified again using the KAPA Library Quantification kit. Every immunoSEQ 96-well plate was sequenced on a separate single-read 150-cycle Illumina NextSeq 550 flow cell. Per the original workflow: Because the immunoSEQ output included only junctional sequences and no quality scores, the filtering could not be the same as the filtering used for full-length reads. To assign V/J genes and CDR3, sequences were annotated using PyIR, a Python wrapper for IgBLAST v1.9, with IMGT germline references. Reads were removed for weak V/J assignments (E-value above 1e-6), missing CDR3, stop codons, out-of-frame junctions, or ambiguous translated residues. V3J clonotypes were defined as sequences sharing an identical inferred V gene, J gene, and CDR3 amino acid sequence. Percentage overlap between repertoires was calculated by dividing the number of shared unique clonotypes by the size of the smaller repertoire. Repertoire richness was assessed with RTK rarefaction, the Chao1 estimator, and Recon v2.1 estimates of unobserved clonotypes. Generation probabilities for all TCRbeta clonotypes obtained by the gDNA method from a handful of donors were computed using OLGA. The source is immuneACCESS, and TCRdb retained only in-frame sequences with V and J called. Part of the clones is not carried over; for the studies checked, unresolved V genes explain less than half of this, and the remainder is unexplained. That table furnishes V, J and clone size, whereas the DNA furnished D and trimming. The sample table records 1,100,000 or so clones; around 82% of these occur just once. The ten largest make up under 0.65% of the sample.

What the work shows at the level of the full study, not this receptor alone: Around 5.4% of naive CD4, more than 3% of naive CD8, roughly 2.4% of memory CD4, and approximately 0.4% of memory CD8 clonotypes were shared across four donors. Sampling was restricted to blood, and TCR repertoires in tissues likely differ from the TCR repertoires found in blood. Naive subsets generally had larger estimated clonotype richness than memory subsets. Even with the large sequencing depth, rarefaction of the sorted-subset datasets indicated that sequencing was incomplete. Based on pairwise subsampling, the degree of clonotype sharing among donors was expected to be affected by sequencing depth. Clonotypes shared by all four sorted-subset donors showed higher generation probabilities than non-shared clonotypes. Because the study included only a small number of donors, the genetic and exposure-history diversity represented was limited.

Including cysteine and phenylalanine, the CDR3 has 14 amino acids. CDR3 DNA only is kept here, 42 bases in frame from base 1. The germline V gene sets CDR1 to SGHVS and CDR2 to FQNEAQ. Deletion took 5 bases off V and 3 bases off J, with a span of 11 bases between the germline ends. A word on this clone: Its antigen is unknown. Base qualities are missing; no much larger clone stands one base away.

Healthy HIV-negative adults with no recently reported acute infections or vaccinations were included as donors. Only Caucasian adults living in Nashville, Tennessee, USA were represented among the donors. CD4+ T cells were enriched by magnetic negative selection; naive cells were then positively selected on CD45RA, and the negative fraction formed the memory subset. Blood was obtained by leukapheresis, after which PBMCs were separated by Ficoll-Histopaque density gradient centrifugation and cryopreserved in liquid nitrogen vapor phase. Analytical flow cytometry was used to check the purity and quantity of each magnetically sorted T cell population. Genomic DNA was isolated from every sorted fraction and measured by UV absorbance on a Nanodrop 2000c.

Source material: memory CD4+ T cells from PBMCs. Read against the paper, the sample's cell subset or site label means: CD45RA-negative fraction. The origin of this receptor is a man younger than 35 in good health. Some clones in this sample may be carry-over from other donors' samples. The sequence joins TRBV7-8 to TRBJ1-5, with the D gene not confidently named. The CDR3 reads as follows: CASSQGGLNQPQHF. DNA sequence: TGTGCCAGCAGCCAAGGAGGACTCAATCAGCCCCAGCATTTT.